These 30 T cell receptor beta chains were sequenced from one sample in a study of Tregs in tolerant kidney transplant recipients. Clones were sequenced by immunoSEQ multiplex PCR, and TCRdb holds only the in-frame ones, with some missing. This table holds more than 25,000 clones, 65% to 85% found once. No cognate antigen is known for these TCRs. Source material: Tregs from blood cultured with allogeneic cells. The receptor set was obtained from a human donor in good health.

The gene calls are TRBV10-1 and TRBJ1-5; 8 positions match TRBD1. Germline V gene sequence: CDR1 WNHNN, CDR2 SYGVQD (reference sequence). The V segment lost 8 bases and the J segment 4 bases; nucleotides outside the gene matches: 16. The CDR3 has 17 residues. The CDR3 is CASYLGTGPSWNQPQHF. CDR3 DNA: TGCGCCAGCTACCTTGGGACAGGACCTTCCTGGAATCAGCCCCAGCATTTT.

This clone was picked up one time. The chain links TRBV5-4 to TRBJ2-3; 9 nucleotides agree with TRBD1. The CDR3 sequence is 18 residues long. With V trimmed by 4 bases and J by 4 bases, 16 bases remained unmatched. CDR1 and CDR2 from the germline V gene are SGHNT and YYREEE (reference sequence). The CDR3 DNA is TGTGCCAGCAGCAGCCCCACCTCCACAGGGGGCGAGGCAGATACGCAGTATTTT. This encodes CASSSPTSTGGEADTQYF.

The rearrangement links TRBV5-1 to TRBJ1-5; D perhaps matches TRBD1 (6 bases). V was cut by 0 bases and J by 4 bases, with 11 bases left in between. Germline V gives CDR1 SGHRS, CDR2 YFSETQ. CDR3 size: 15 residues. CDR3 coding DNA: TGCGCCAGCAGCTTGGGGGGGCAGGGTAATCAGCCCCAGCATTTT. Translated, it gives CASSLGGQGNQPQHF.

The rearrangement uses TRBV19 and TRBJ2-7, with D perhaps TRBD1 or TRBD2 (5 bases each). V was pared by 9 bases and J by 2 bases, with 17 bases between. The CDR3 is made up of 14 amino acids. Looked up from germline, CDR1 is LNHDA and CDR2 is SQIVND (reference sequence). This CDR3 reads CASSRDPSAYEQYF. In DNA form, the CDR3 reads TGTGCCAGCAGCCGGGACCCCAGCGCCTACGAGCAGTACTTC.

This rearrangement joins TRBV5-6 to TRBJ2-5; TRBD2 might be the D (7 bases). The V gene's germline CDR1 is SGHDT and CDR2 YYEEEE. Trimming removed 0 bases at V and 4 bases at J, with 19 bases between. The CDR3 totals 17 residues. CDR3 residues: CASSLAAGVPRGETQYF. CDR3 DNA sequence: TGTGCCAGCAGCTTGGCGGCGGGAGTGCCCAGGGGAGAGACCCAGTACTTC.

V usage is TRBV5-4 and J usage is TRBJ1-1; 9 positions match TRBD1. CDR1 is SGHNT, CDR2 YYREEE, per germline (reference sequence). The length of the CDR3 is 15 residues. V was clipped by 4 bases and J by 3 bases; unmatched bases: 7. CDR3 residues: CASSSQQGAYTEAFF. In DNA form, the CDR3 reads TGTGCCAGCAGCAGTCAACAGGGGGCGTACACTGAAGCTTTCTTT.

The CDR3 is CASSPSGGRHEQFF. The CDR3 DNA follows: TGTGCCAGCAGCCCTTCGGGGGGCCGCCATGAGCAGTTCTTC. J is TRBJ2-1 and V is TRBV7-3; D is possibly TRBD2 (7 bases). Trimming pared 5 bases from V and 8 bases from J, leaving 16 bases between. The germline V gene encodes CDR1 SGHTA and CDR2 FQGTGA. This CDR3 is 14 amino acids long.

This chain joins TRBV6-5 and TRBJ2-5; TRBD2 is a possible D gene (5 bases). Between the trimmed V and J ends, which lost 7 bases and 1 base, there was a span of 16 bases. CDR3 length: 15 residues. Germline V lookup: CDR1 MNHEY, CDR2 SVGAGI. Here the CDR3 reads CASKRAVRGQETQYF. CDR3 DNA: TGTGCCAGCAAAAGGGCTGTCCGGGGCCAAGAGACCCAGTACTTC.

Written as DNA, the CDR3 is TGTGCCAGCAGTTACGAAGGATACGAGCAGTACTTC. It specifies CASSYEGYEQYF. The J gene is TRBJ2-7, the V gene TRBV6-5; D remains ambiguous. This CDR3 spans 12 amino acids. Between the trimmed V and J ends, which lost 2 bases and 4 bases, there was a span of 6 bases. Germline V gene data show CDR1 as MNHEY and CDR2 as SVGAGI.

The chain combines TRBV2 with TRBJ2-1; D ambiguous. Germline V gene data show CDR1 as SNHLY and CDR2 as FYNNEI. Deletions cut 3 bases from V and 10 bases from J, with 13 bases between. The length of the CDR3 is 13 residues. The CDR3 DNA reads TGTGCCAGCAGTGACTTAGTGGAAGGCGAGCAGTTCTTC. This gives the protein CASSDLVEGEQFF.

The V call is TRBV6-5, the J call TRBJ1-2; D is ambiguous. Germline V gene data show CDR1 as MNHEY and CDR2 as SVGAGI. V lost 4 bases and J 5 bases, leaving 11 bases between the germline ends. The CDR3 loop spans 13 amino acids. CDR3 in amino acids: CASSSILSYGYTF. The CDR3 DNA reads as TGTGCCAGCAGTTCCATTCTAAGTTATGGCTACACCTTC.

V gene TRBV6-5 combines with J gene TRBJ1-2, with 8 bases that match TRBD1. Losses at the gene ends were 6 bases for V and 2 bases for J; bases not matched to a gene: 8. The V gene's germline CDR1 is MNHEY and CDR2 SVGAGI. CDR3 length: 15 residues. The CDR3: CASSRPDRANYGYTF. The CDR3 DNA reads TGTGCCAGCAGCCGCCCGGACAGGGCGAACTATGGCTACACCTTC.

V is TRBV12-5 and J is TRBJ1-1; D may be TRBD1 (6 bases). In germline, CDR1 is LGHNT, CDR2 FRNRAP. The V end was cut by 8 bases, the J end by 1 base, with 11 bases between. CDR3 length: 13 amino acids. CDR3 in DNA: TGTGCTAGTAGCGGACAGCCGAACACTGAAGCTTTCTTT. Encoded protein: CASSGQPNTEAFF.

The V gene is TRBV7-8, the J gene TRBJ2-1; no firm D call. Germline values: CDR1 SGHVS, CDR2 FQNEAQ. The CDR3 runs 15 residues. Between the trimmed V and J ends, which lost 3 bases and 2 bases, there was a span of 11 bases. CDR3 DNA: TGTGCCAGCAGCTTCTCCGGCGGTACCTACAATGAGCAGTTCTTC. It is translated as CASSFSGGTYNEQFF.

The chain recombines TRBV10-3 with TRBJ2-5; D is unclear. The CDR3 sequence is 12 residues long. In germline, CDR1 is ENHRY, CDR2 SYGVKD. Trimming removed 4 bases from V and 2 bases from J, with 5 bases in between. The CDR3 reads CAISGYQETQYF. CDR3 bases: TGTGCCATCAGTGGGTATCAAGAGACCCAGTACTTC.

The rearrangement links TRBV30 to TRBJ1-1; TRBD1 might be the D (5 bases). This CDR3 is 16 amino acids long. V dropped 0 bases and J dropped 1 base, with 15 bases sitting between them. Germline CDR1 reads GTSNPN; CDR2 reads SVGIG (reference sequence). CDR3 loop: CAWSVRGVGRNTEAFF. DNA for the CDR3: TGTGCCTGGAGTGTACGGGGAGTGGGGCGGAACACTGAAGCTTTCTTT.

A single count supports this clone. This chain connects TRBV30 to TRBJ2-2; 13 bases match TRBD2. V shed 3 bases, J shed 15 bases, and the junction held 13 bases outside the gene matches. The germline V gene has CDR1 GTSNPN and CDR2 SVGIG (reference sequence). CDR3 length: 15 amino acids. The CDR3 nucleotides read TGTGCCTGGAGGCCCCCGCCCGGGACTAGCGGGAAGGTGTTTTTT. It translates to CAWRPPPGTSGKVFF.

V is TRBV4-3 and J is TRBJ2-2; D is undetermined. The V end was cut by 1 base, the J end by 7 bases, with 13 bases between. The CDR3 loop spans 15 amino acids. Germline V gene data show CDR1 as LGHNA and CDR2 as YSLEER. CDR3 sequence: CASSQGSPTVGELFF. The CDR3 DNA is TGCGCCAGCAGCCAAGGGTCTCCCACTGTCGGGGAGCTGTTTTTT.

The gene calls are TRBV7-8 and TRBJ2-3; D remains ambiguous. Trimming pared 0 bases from V and 1 base from J, leaving 8 bases between. The CDR3 is 15 amino acids. Germline values: CDR1 SGHVS, CDR2 FQNEAQ. The CDR3 spells CASSLAGIGTDTQYF. CDR3 bases: TGTGCCAGCAGCTTAGCGGGGATAGGCACAGATACGCAGTATTTT.

CDR3 DNA sequence: TGTGCCAGCAGCCAAATCCGGGGGAGCAAGCAGTTCTTC. Translating it yields CASSQIRGSKQFF. The chain has TRBV4-2 and TRBJ2-1; possibly TRBD2 for D (6 bases). The length of the CDR3 is 13 residues. Germline V CDR1 and CDR2: LGHNA, YNFKEQ. Trimming took 2 bases from V and 11 from J, leaving 13 bases between them.

The chain employs TRBV7-9 and TRBJ2-4, with a weak D call TRBD1 (5 bases). The germline V gene has CDR1 SEHNR and CDR2 FQNEAQ (reference sequence). The ends were cut back, 4 bases at V and 6 bases at J, with 19 bases in the middle. This CDR3 has 16 amino acids. The CDR3 is CASSSRVFPLSNIQYF. CDR3 sequence (DNA): TGTGCCAGCAGCTCCAGGGTGTTCCCCCTCTCAAACATTCAGTACTTC.

The gene calls are TRBV9 and TRBJ2-2; D unresolved. Trimming pared 0 bases from V and 4 bases from J, leaving 7 bases between. The CDR3 length is 14 residues. Per the germline V gene, CDR1 is SGDLS and CDR2 is YYNGEE. In DNA form, the CDR3 reads TGTGCCAGCAGCGTAGATATTGGCACCGGGGAGCTGTTTTTT. Its protein is CASSVDIGTGELFF.

This chain joins TRBV5-1 and TRBJ2-5, with D possibly being TRBD1 (6 bases). This CDR3 is 15 amino acids long. Trimming pared 2 bases from V and 4 bases from J, leaving 15 bases between. Germline V gives CDR1 SGHRS, CDR2 YFSETQ. This chain's CDR3 is CASSFTVGQLETQYF. The CDR3 nucleotides are TGCGCCAGCAGCTTTACGGTAGGACAGCTAGAGACCCAGTACTTC.

This clone has more than one count but fewer than ten. The V gene is TRBV5-1, the J gene TRBJ2-3; 7 nucleotides agree with TRBD1. CDR3 length: 15 residues. CDR1 and CDR2 from the germline V gene are SGHRS and YFSETQ. V lost 0 bases, J lost 0 bases, and 1 base stayed unmatched. CDR3: CASSLGGQSTDTQYF. In DNA, the CDR3 is TGCGCCAGCAGCTTGGGGGGACAGAGCACAGATACGCAGTATTTT. The full variable domain, rest sourced from reference TRBV5-1 and TRBJ2-3, is KAGVTQTPRYLIKTRGQQVTLSCSPISGHRSVSWYQQTPGQGLQFLFEYFSETQRNKGNFPGRFSGRQFSNSRSEMNVSTLELGDSALYLCASSLGGQSTDTQYFGPGTRLTVL.

In DNA form, the CDR3 reads TGTGCCAGCAGCCAAGTCTACGAGCAGTACTTC. Protein: CASSQVYEQYF. This chain links TRBV4-2 with TRBJ2-7; D not certain. Germline V gene lookup returns CDR1 LGHNA and CDR2 YNFKEQ. The CDR3 runs to 11 residues. V dropped 1 base and J dropped 3 bases, with 1 base sitting between them.

J is TRBJ2-7 and V is TRBV15, with D possibly being TRBD2 (6 bases). Trimming stripped 0 bases from V and 4 bases from J, with 22 bases between. This CDR3 is built from 18 residues. Per the germline V gene, CDR1 is LNHNV and CDR2 is YYDKDF (reference sequence). The CDR3 sequence: CATSRDVPGVVSGYEQYF. The DNA of the CDR3 is TGTGCCACCAGCAGAGATGTTCCGGGAGTAGTGTCGGGGTACGAGCAGTACTTC.

In this sample, this clone turned up once. This chain links TRBV10-3 with TRBJ2-2; D might be TRBD1 or TRBD2, each matching 5 bases. From germline, CDR1 is ENHRY and CDR2 SYGVKD. V was pared by 11 bases and J by 0 bases, with 28 bases between. This CDR3 has 19 amino acids. For the CDR3, the DNA is TGTGCCTCATCGGGGACCGGACAAGGAGCCTTCGCGAACACCGGGGAGCTGTTTTTT. Translating gives CASSGTGQGAFANTGELFF.

The V call is TRBV14, the J call TRBJ2-4; D may be TRBD1 (6 bases). This CDR3 spans 17 amino acids. Per germline, CDR1 SGHDN and CDR2 FVKESK. Trimming cost V 1 base and J 2 bases, with 15 bases left between them. The CDR3 loop is CASSQGYRVRTKNIQYF. The CDR3 DNA is TGTGCCAGCAGCCAAGGATACAGGGTGAGGACCAAAAACATTCAGTACTTC.

This chain uses TRBV5-1 with TRBJ2-7; D remains unclear. V was clipped by 2 bases and J by 6 bases, with 9 bases between them. The length of the CDR3 is 12 residues. Germline V gene data show CDR1 as SGHRS and CDR2 as YFSETQ. The CDR3 region is CASSLGFGEQYF. Written as DNA, the CDR3 is TGCGCCAGCAGCTTAGGGTTCGGCGAGCAGTACTTC.

The rearrangement links TRBV27 to TRBJ2-3; D tentatively fits TRBD1 or TRBD2 (5 bases each). Germline CDR1 MNHEY, CDR2 SMNVEV (reference sequence). This CDR3 spans 14 amino acids. The V end lost 5 bases, the J end lost 1 base, and 10 bases lay between the germline ends. The CDR3 sequence: CASSTPGRTDTQYF. CDR3 DNA: TGTGCCAGCAGTACGCCGGGGCGCACAGATACGCAGTATTTT.